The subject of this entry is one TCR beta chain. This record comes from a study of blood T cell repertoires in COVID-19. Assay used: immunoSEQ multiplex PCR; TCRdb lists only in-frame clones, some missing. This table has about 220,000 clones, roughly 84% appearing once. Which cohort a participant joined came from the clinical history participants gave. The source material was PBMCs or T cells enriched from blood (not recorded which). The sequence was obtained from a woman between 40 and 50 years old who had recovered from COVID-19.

CDR3 amino acids: CASSPGWGTVNEKLFF. The CDR3 DNA reads as TGTGCCAGCTCACCCGGATGGGGGACAGTTAATGAAAAACTGTTTTTT. V gene TRBV18 combines with J gene TRBJ1-4, with 7 positions matching TRBD1. The J segment lost 4 bases and the V segment lost 3 bases, leaving 8 bases of the junction unmatched. CDR3 length: 16 amino acids. Germline V CDR1 and CDR2: KGHSH, LQKENI.